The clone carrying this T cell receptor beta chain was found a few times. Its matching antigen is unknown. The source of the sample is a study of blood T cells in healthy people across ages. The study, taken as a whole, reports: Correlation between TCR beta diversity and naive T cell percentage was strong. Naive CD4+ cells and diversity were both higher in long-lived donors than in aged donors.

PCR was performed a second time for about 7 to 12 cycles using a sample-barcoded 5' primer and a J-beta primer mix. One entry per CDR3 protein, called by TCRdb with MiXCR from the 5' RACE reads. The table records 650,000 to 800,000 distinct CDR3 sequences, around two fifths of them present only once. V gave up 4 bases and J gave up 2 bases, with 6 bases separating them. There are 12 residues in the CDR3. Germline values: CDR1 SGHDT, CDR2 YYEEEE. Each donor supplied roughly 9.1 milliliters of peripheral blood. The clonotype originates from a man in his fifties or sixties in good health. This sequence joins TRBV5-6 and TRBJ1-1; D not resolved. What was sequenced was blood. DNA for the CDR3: TGTGCCAGCAGCAACCCAAACACTGAAGCTTTCTTT. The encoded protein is CASSNPNTEAFF.